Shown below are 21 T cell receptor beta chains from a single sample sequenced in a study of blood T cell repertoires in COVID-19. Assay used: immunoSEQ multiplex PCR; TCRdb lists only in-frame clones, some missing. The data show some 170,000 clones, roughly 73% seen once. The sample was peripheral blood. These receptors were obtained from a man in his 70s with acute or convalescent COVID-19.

Written as DNA, the CDR3 is TGTGCCAGCCTCACGACAGGGGCTAATTCACCCCTCCACTTT. It encodes CASLTTGANSPLHF. The chain employs TRBV6-5 and TRBJ1-6, with 8 bases that match TRBD1. The CDR3 contains 14 residues. From germline, CDR1 is MNHEY and CDR2 SVGAGI. The ends lost 8 bases at V and 6 bases at J; junction bases unmatched: 6.

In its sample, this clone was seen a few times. Here the CDR3 reads CASSVSPGISGANVLTF. Here the CDR3 DNA reads TGTGCCAGCAGCGTAAGTCCGGGGATCTCTGGGGCCAACGTCCTGACTTTC. The J gene is TRBJ2-6, the V gene TRBV9; possible D gene TRBD2, 5 bases. The germline V gene has CDR1 SGDLS and CDR2 YYNGEE. The V and J ends lost 1 base and 0 bases respectively, with 11 bases between them. This CDR3 has 17 amino acids. Supplemented by reference TRBV9 and TRBJ2-6, the full variable domain reads DSGVTQTPKHLITATGQRVTLRCSPRSGDLSVYWYQQSLDQGLQFLIQYYNGEERAKGNILERFSAQQFPDLHSELNLSSLELGDSALYFCASSVSPGISGANVLTFGAGSRLTVL.

The CDR3 sequence is CATRGQGEAFF. CDR3 DNA: TGTGCCACCAGGGGACAGGGTGAAGCTTTCTTT. This sequence joins TRBV24-1 and TRBJ1-1; the match to TRBD1 covers 9 bases. Germline V CDR1 and CDR2: KGHDR, SFDVKD. The CDR3 has 11 amino acids. V shed 7 bases, J shed 7 bases, and the junction held 0 bases outside the gene matches.

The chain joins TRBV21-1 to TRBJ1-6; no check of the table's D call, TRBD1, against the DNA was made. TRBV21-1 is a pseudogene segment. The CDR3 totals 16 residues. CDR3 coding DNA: TGTGCCAGCAGCAAAGCCCACAGGGTTTATAATTCACCCCTCCACTTT. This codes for CASSKAHRVYNSPLHF.

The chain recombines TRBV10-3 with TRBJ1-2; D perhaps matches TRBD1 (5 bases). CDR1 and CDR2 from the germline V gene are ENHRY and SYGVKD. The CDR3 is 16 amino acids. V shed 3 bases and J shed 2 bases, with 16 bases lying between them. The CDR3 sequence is CAISDSEGRLNYGYTF. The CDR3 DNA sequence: TGTGCCATCAGTGATTCGGAGGGGCGGCTAAACTATGGCTACACCTTC.

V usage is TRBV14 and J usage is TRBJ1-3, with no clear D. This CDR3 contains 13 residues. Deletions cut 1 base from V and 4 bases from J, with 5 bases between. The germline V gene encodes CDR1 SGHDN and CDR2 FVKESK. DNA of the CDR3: TGTGCCAGCAGCCAAGCTGCGGGAAACACCATATATTTT. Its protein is CASSQAAGNTIYF.

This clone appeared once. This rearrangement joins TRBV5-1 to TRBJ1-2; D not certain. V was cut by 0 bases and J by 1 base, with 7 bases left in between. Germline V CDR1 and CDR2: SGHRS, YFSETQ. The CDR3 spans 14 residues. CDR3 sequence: CASSLDNSNYGYTF. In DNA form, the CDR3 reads TGCGCCAGCAGCTTGGACAACAGTAACTATGGCTACACCTTC.

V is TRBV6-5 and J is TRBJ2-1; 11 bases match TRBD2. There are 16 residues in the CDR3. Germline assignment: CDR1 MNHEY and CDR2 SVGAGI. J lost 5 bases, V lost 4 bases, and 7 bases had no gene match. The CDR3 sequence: CASSWSSGRPDNEQFF. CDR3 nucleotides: TGTGCCAGCAGTTGGTCTAGCGGGAGGCCCGACAATGAGCAGTTCTTC.

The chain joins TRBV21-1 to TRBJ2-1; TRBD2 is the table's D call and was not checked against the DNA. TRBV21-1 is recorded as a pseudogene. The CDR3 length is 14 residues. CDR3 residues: CASSKAGVNNEQFF. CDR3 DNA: TGTGCCAGCAGCAAAGCGGGAGTTAACAATGAGCAGTTCTTC.

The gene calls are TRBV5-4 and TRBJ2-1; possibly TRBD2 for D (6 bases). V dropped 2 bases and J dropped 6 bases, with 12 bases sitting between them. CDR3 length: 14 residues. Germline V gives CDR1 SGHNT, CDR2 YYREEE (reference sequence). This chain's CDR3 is CASSFGRRGNEQFF. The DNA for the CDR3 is TGTGCCAGCAGCTTCGGACGGAGGGGCAATGAGCAGTTCTTC.

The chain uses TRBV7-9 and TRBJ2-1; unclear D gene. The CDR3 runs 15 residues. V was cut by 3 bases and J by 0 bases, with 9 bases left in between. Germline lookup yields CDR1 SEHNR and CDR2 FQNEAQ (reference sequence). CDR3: CASSFTRFSYNEQFF. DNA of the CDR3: TGTGCCAGCAGCTTTACGAGGTTCTCCTACAATGAGCAGTTCTTC.

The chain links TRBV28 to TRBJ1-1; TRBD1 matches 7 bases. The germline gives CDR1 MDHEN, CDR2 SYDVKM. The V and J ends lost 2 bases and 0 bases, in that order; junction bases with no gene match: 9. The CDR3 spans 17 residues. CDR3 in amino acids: CASSLVPMGQLNTEAFF. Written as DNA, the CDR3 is TGTGCCAGCAGTTTAGTCCCTATGGGACAGTTGAACACTGAAGCTTTCTTT. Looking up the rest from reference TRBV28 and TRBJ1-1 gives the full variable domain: DVKVTQSSRYLVKRTGEKVFLECVQDMDHENMFWYRQDPGLGLRLIYFSYDVKMKEKGDIPEGYSVSREKKERFSLILESASTNQTSMYLCASSLVPMGQLNTEAFFGQGTRLTVV.

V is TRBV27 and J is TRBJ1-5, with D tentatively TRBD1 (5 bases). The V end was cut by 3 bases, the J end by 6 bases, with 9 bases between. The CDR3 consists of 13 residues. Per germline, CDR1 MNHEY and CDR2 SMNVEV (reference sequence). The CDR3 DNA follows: TGTGCCAGCAGTTTGGGTCAGGGTCAGCCCCAGCATTTT. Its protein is CASSLGQGQPQHF.

The CDR3 sequence: CASSSTYEQYF. The CDR3, as DNA: TGTGCCAGCAGCTCCACCTACGAGCAGTACTTC. The chain has TRBV11-2 and TRBJ2-7; no firm D call. The CDR3 has 11 amino acids. Trimming stripped 4 bases from V and 2 bases from J, with 3 bases between. The V gene's germline CDR1 is SGHAT and CDR2 FQNNGV.

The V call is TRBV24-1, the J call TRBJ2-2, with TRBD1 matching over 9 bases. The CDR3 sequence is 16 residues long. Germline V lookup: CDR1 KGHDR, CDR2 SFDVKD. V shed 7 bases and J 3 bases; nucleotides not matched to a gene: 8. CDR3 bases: TGTGCCACCAGGCCGGGACAGGGAATGGACACCGGGGAGCTGTTTTTT. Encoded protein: CATRPGQGMDTGELFF.

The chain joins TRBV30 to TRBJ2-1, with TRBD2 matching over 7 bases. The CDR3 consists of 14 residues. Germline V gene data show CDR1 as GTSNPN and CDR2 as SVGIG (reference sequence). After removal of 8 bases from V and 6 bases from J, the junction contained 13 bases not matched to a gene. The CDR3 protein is CAGRGGRNGNEQFF. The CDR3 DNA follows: TGTGCCGGAAGGGGCGGGAGAAATGGCAATGAGCAGTTCTTC.

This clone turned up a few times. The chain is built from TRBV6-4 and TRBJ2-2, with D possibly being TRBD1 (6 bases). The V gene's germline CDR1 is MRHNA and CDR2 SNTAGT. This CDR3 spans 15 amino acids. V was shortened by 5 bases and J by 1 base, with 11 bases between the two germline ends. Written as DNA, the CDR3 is TGTGCCAGCAGTCCGGGACAAGTGAACACCGGGGAGCTGTTTTTT. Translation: CASSPGQVNTGELFF.

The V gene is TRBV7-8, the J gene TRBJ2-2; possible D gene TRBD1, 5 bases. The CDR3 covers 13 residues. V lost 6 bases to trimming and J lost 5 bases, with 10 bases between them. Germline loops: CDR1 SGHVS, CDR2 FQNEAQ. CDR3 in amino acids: CASSYQGTGELFF. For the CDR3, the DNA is TGTGCCAGCAGTTACCAGGGTACCGGGGAGCTGTTTTTT.

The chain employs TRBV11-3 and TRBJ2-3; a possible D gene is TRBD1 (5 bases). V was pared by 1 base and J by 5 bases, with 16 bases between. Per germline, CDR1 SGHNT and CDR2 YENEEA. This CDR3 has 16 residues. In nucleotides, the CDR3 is TGTGCCAGCAGCTTAGGCTCGTTAGGGGTTGGAGATACGCAGTATTTT. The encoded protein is CASSLGSLGVGDTQYF. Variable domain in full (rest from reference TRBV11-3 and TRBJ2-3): EAGVVQSPRYKIIEKKQPVAFWCNPISGHNTLYWYLQNLGQGPELLIRYENEEAVDDSQLPKDRFSAERLKGVDSTLKIQPAELGDSAVYLCASSLGSLGVGDTQYFGPGTRLTVL.

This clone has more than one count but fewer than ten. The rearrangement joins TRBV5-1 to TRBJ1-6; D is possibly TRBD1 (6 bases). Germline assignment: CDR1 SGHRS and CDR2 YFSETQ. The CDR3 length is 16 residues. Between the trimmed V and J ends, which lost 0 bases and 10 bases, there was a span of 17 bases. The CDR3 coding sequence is TGCGCCAGCAGCTTGGCCTCGCAGGCTAGGGGGTCACCCCTCCACTTT. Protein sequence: CASSLASQARGSPLHF. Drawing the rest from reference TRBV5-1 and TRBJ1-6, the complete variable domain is KAGVTQTPRYLIKTRGQQVTLSCSPISGHRSVSWYQQTPGQGLQFLFEYFSETQRNKGNFPGRFSGRQFSNSRSEMNVSTLELGDSALYLCASSLASQARGSPLHFGNGTRLTVT.

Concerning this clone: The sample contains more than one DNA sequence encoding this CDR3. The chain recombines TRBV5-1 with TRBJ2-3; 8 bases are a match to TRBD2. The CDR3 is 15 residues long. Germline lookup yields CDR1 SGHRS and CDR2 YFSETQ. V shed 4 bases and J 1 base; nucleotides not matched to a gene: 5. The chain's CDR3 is CASSLRGVRTDTQYF. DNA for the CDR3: TGCGCCAGCAGCCTGCGGGGGGTCCGCACAGATACGCAGTATTTT.